The sequence of this T cell receptor (beta chain) was determined in a study of T cell repertoires in cytomegalovirus infection. Overall study: Evidence of both CMV infection and a matching HLA type came from public TCR beta signatures.

This CDR3 has 18 residues. The junction had 14 bases not matched to a gene; V was cut back by 5 bases and J by 0 bases. Per germline, CDR1 LNHDA and CDR2 SQIVND (reference sequence). MiXCR was run by TCRdb on the reads, yielding one entry per CDR3 protein. The repertoire holds a few hundred thousand distinct CDR3 sequences, less than 9.5% seen once, with around 15% in the top ten. This clonotype was found many times. Its antigen remains unknown. General study results and limits: CMV carriers having the relevant HLA were flagged by cumulative public TCR beta family frequency.

The sequence derives from a human donor in good health (CMV status not recorded). Some clones in this sample may be carry-over from other donors' samples. The chain has TRBV19 and TRBJ1-1; 8 nucleotides agree with TRBD1. Sequenced material: PBMCs. This CDR3 reads CASSRGRTGGILNTEAFF. DNA of the CDR3: TGTGCCAGTAGTCGGGGAAGAACAGGGGGAATCCTGAACACTGAAGCTTTCTTT.